Listed below are T cell receptor beta chains from one sample, sequenced in a study of CD8 T cells in Susac syndrome. Each CDR3 protein is one row after TCRdb ran MiXCR on the immunoSEQ multiplex PCR reads. The table lists roughly 120,000 distinct CDR3 sequences, less than 97% of them singletons, with around 0.1% in the top ten. The sequenced sample consisted of CD4+ T cells from PBMCs. The origin of the receptors is a human donor in good health. The CDR3 runs from the conserved cysteine through the conserved F or W. A D gene is named only where the DNA matches it firmly. Clone size is shown for a subset of rows, as once, few, many or a class of expanded clone.

j_call clone_size v_call d_call cdr3_length cdr3_nt cdr3_aa
TRBJ2-2 NA TRBV7-8 NA 13 TGTGCCAGCAGCACTACGAGCACCGGGGAGCTGTTTTTT CASSTTSTGELFF
TRBJ1-5 NA TRBV13 NA 14 TGTGCCAGCAGCTTATCCGGCGGCAATCAGCCCCAGCATTTT CASSLSGGNQPQHF
TRBJ2-1 NA TRBV4-3 NA 15 TGCGCCAGCAGCCAAGAACGGCCACTCTACAATGAGCAGTTCTTC CASSQERPLYNEQFF
TRBJ2-4 NA TRBV5-1 NA 14 TGCGCCAGCAGCATGGACGGAAACAAAAACATTCAGTACTTC CASSMDGNKNIQYF
TRBJ1-1 NA TRBV5-6 TRBD1 13 TGTGCCAGCAGCCCGACAGGGGACACTGAAGCTTTCTTT CASSPTGDTEAFF
TRBJ1-6 NA TRBV3-1 NA 14 TGTGCCAGCAGGCTTACGGGCGATAATTCACCCCTCCACTTT CASRLTGDNSPLHF
TRBJ1-6 NA TRBV7-2 NA 15 TGTGCCAGCAGCTTAGTTTACTCCTATAATTCACCCCTCCACTTT CASSLVYSYNSPLHF
TRBJ2-1 NA TRBV29-1 NA 13 TGCAGCGTTGAAGATCAGCAGGGGCTTGGGCAGTTCTTC CSVEDQQGLGQFF
TRBJ2-2 NA TRBV9 TRBD2 16 TGTGCCAGCAGCGTAACAGCGGGAGCGAGTACCGGGGAGCTGTTTTTT CASSVTAGASTGELFF
TRBJ1-2 NA TRBV6-2/TRBV6-3 NA 14 TGTGCCAGCAGTTACTGGCAGGGTGTGTATGGCTACACCTTC CASSYWQGVYGYTF
TRBJ2-2 NA TRBV27 TRBD2 17 TGTGCCAGCAGTTGGGTCGGGGGGGCCTCCGGCACCGGGGAGCTGTTTTTT CASSWVGGASGTGELFF
TRBJ1-1 NA TRBV6-2/TRBV6-3 NA 13 TGTGCCAGCACCTCACCCGGGAACACTGAAGCTTTCTTT CASTSPGNTEAFF
TRBJ2-7 NA TRBV19 NA 14 TGTGCCAGTAGTGACTACTCGTCCTCCTACGAGCAGTACTTC CASSDYSSSYEQYF
TRBJ1-5 NA TRBV2 NA 15 TGTGCCAGCAGTGATCCTAGGGGGGGGAGGCAGCCCCAGCATTTT CASSDPRGGRQPQHF
TRBJ2-2 NA TRBV7-9 NA 14 TGTGCCAGCAGCTTAGATTCGAACACCGGGGAGCTGTTTTTT CASSLDSNTGELFF
TRBJ2-6 once TRBV6-1 TRBD1 17 TGTGCCAGCAGAACCGGGACAGGGTACTCTGGGGCCAACGTCCTGACTTTC CASRTGTGYSGANVLTF
TRBJ2-2 NA TRBV9 NA 13 TGTGCCAGCAGCGAGGGCACGTACGGGGAGCTGTTTTTT CASSEGTYGELFF
TRBJ2-5 NA TRBV7-6 NA 11 TGTGCCAGCAGCTATACAGAGACCCAGTACTTC CASSYTETQYF
TRBJ2-3 NA TRBV30 TRBD2 16 TGTGCCTGGATTCCAGCGGGGGGGCCTAGATCAGATACGCAGTATTTT CAWIPAGGPRSDTQYF
TRBJ2-5 NA TRBV20-1 NA 15 TGCAGTGCTAGAGCCGGCGCGGGACCACAAGAGACCCAGTACTTC CSARAGAGPQETQYF
TRBJ2-1 NA TRBV12-3/TRBV12-4 TRBD2 15 TGTGCCAGCACCTTCCGGTCGGGACTAGACAATGAGCAGTTCTTC CASTFRSGLDNEQFF
TRBJ2-2 once TRBV11-2 NA 15 TGTGCCAGCAGCTCCAGACAGAGGATTACCGGGGAGCTGTTTTTT CASSSRQRITGELFF
TRBJ2-5 NA TRBV5-1 TRBD1 14 TGCGCCAGCAGCTTCACCCGGGACAGGGAGACCCAGTACTTC CASSFTRDRETQYF
TRBJ2-5 NA TRBV4-1 NA 14 TGCGCCAGCAGCCCGAAGCTAATAGGGGAGACCCAGTACTTC CASSPKLIGETQYF
TRBJ2-4 NA TRBV23-1 NA 17 TGCGCCAGCAGTCAATCCAGGGGCCCAGGAGGCAAAAACATTCAGTACTTC CASSQSRGPGGKNIQYF
TRBJ2-3 NA TRBV7-9 NA 13 TGTGCCAGCAGCTTTGAGGGGTCTGATACGCAGTATTTT CASSFEGSDTQYF
TRBJ1-1 NA TRBV10-3 TRBD1 14 TGTGCCATCAGTGAGAACGACAGGGTCACTGAAGCTTTCTTT CAISENDRVTEAFF
TRBJ2-7 NA TRBV7-3 NA 16 TGTGCCAGCAGCTTAGATCAATCGGGCCTCTCCTACGAGCAGTACTTC CASSLDQSGLSYEQYF
TRBJ2-7 NA TRBV29-1 TRBD1 13 TGCAGCGTGGGACAGGCCCGGGGGAACGAGCAGTACTTC CSVGQARGNEQYF
TRBJ2-7 NA TRBV7-6 TRBD2 16 TGTGCCAGCAGCTTAGCCCTAGCGGGGGGGCCACGGGAGCAGTACTTC CASSLALAGGPREQYF
TRBJ2-5 NA TRBV4-2 TRBD2 16 TGTGCCAGCAGCCAAGAACTAGCGGGAGGGCAAGAGACCCAGTACTTC CASSQELAGGQETQYF
TRBJ2-1 once TRBV2 NA 17 TGTGCAAGCAGTGAAGAGATGGGTTCGGGGTCCTACAATGAGCAGTTCTTC CASSEEMGSGSYNEQFF
TRBJ2-1 NA TRBV4-1 TRBD2 14 TGCGCCAGCAGCCACCTCCTAGCGGGGGGCCAGCAGTTCTTC CASSHLLAGGQQFF
TRBJ2-5 NA TRBV3-1 NA 16 TGTGCCAGCAGCCAAGATACTCCTAGAATAGGGGAGACCCAGTACTTC CASSQDTPRIGETQYF
TRBJ2-3 NA TRBV7-9 TRBD1 14 TGTGCCAGCAGCCTTACAGGGGGCACAGATACGCAGTATTTT CASSLTGGTDTQYF
TRBJ2-1 NA TRBV2 TRBD1 13 TGTGCCAGCAGAGGACAGGGGCCGTATGAGCAGTTCTTC CASRGQGPYEQFF
TRBJ2-7 once TRBV5-1 TRBD2 14 TGCGCCAGCGCGCGCGGGGGGCAAGTGAACGAGCAGTACTTC CASARGGQVNEQYF
TRBJ2-6 NA TRBV7-9 NA 13 TGTGCCAGCACCCTGTCTGGGGCCAACGTCCTGACTTTC CASTLSGANVLTF
TRBJ2-5 NA TRBV5-1 TRBD2 16 TGCGCCAGCAGCTTGGTTAGCGGGAGTGTTCAAGAGACCCAGTACTTC CASSLVSGSVQETQYF
TRBJ2-5 NA TRBV2 NA 14 TGTGCCAGCGACCGGGACCGGGTCGGAGAGACCCAGTACTTC CASDRDRVGETQYF
TRBJ1-1 NA TRBV29-1 NA 15 TGCAGCGTCGCACCGAGGGGGGCAGGGAACACTGAAGCTTTCTTT CSVAPRGAGNTEAFF
TRBJ2-5 NA TRBV7-9 TRBD2 14 TGTGCCAGCAGCTTCGGCGGGGGGGCCGAGACCCAGTACTTC CASSFGGGAETQYF
TRBJ2-7 NA TRBV7-9 NA 13 TGTGCCAGCAGCAAATCAGGGAGCTACGAGCAGTACTTC CASSKSGSYEQYF
TRBJ2-2 NA TRBV2 TRBD1 15 TGTGCCAGCAAGGACAGGGGGCGGTTTTCCGGGGAGCTGTTTTTT CASKDRGRFSGELFF
TRBJ1-1 NA TRBV28 NA 14 TGTGCCAGCCAAGGGACGTTGACAACCACTGAAGCTTTCTTT CASQGTLTTTEAFF
TRBJ2-7 NA TRBV7-9 TRBD1 19 TGTGCCAGCAGCTTAAAATCTCTCGACTTGACAGGGGGCCGGTACGAGCAGTACTTC CASSLKSLDLTGGRYEQYF
TRBJ2-5 NA TRBV3-1 TRBD2 18 TGTGCCAGCAGCCATCCCGGGACTAGCGGGAGTCAACAAGAGACCCAGTACTTC CASSHPGTSGSQQETQYF
TRBJ1-4 NA TRBV20-1 NA 15 TGCAGTGCTAGAGACCCCTCTAGGGACGACGAAAAACTGTTTTTT CSARDPSRDDEKLFF
TRBJ2-7 NA TRBV6-1 NA 16 TGTGCCAGCAGTGTAACAGGACTTACGTCCTCCTACGAGCAGTACTTC CASSVTGLTSSYEQYF
TRBJ1-5 NA TRBV6-1 NA 14 TGTGCCAGCAGCTACAGGGCTGGCAATCAGCCCCAGCATTTT CASSYRAGNQPQHF
TRBJ1-2 NA TRBV25-1 NA 12 TGTGCCAGCAGGGCGGGTCACGGTGGCTACACCTTC CASRAGHGGYTF
TRBJ1-1 NA TRBV10-3 NA 14 TGTGCCATCAGTGTGAAGGGGCTAGGCACTGAAGCTTTCTTT CAISVKGLGTEAFF
TRBJ2-7 NA TRBV5-1 NA 14 TGCGCCAGCAGCTTGGTCGCAGGGGCCTACGAGCAGTACTTC CASSLVAGAYEQYF
TRBJ2-7 NA TRBV3-1 NA 14 TGTGCCAGCAGCCATAGCGGATCTCCCTACGAGCAGTACTTC CASSHSGSPYEQYF
TRBJ2-7 NA TRBV18 TRBD1 14 TGTGCCAGCTCCTCAGGGGGCATCCCCTACGAGCAGTACTTC CASSSGGIPYEQYF